Below, 17 T cell receptor beta chains from the same sample are listed, as sequenced in a study of identical twins. TCRdb processed the 5' RACE reads anew with MiXCR; each CDR3 protein has one entry. The sample has about 720,000 distinct CDR3 sequences, more than 6.5% seen once; the top ten hold 0.75% to 1%. The same sample was also used in a study of yellow fever vaccine responses in identical twins.

The sample consisted of PBMCs. These receptors came from a woman aged 18-29 years in good health.

V and J are TRBV6-5 and TRBJ2-3; TRBD2 agrees at 12 bases. The germline CDR1 and CDR2 sequences are MNHEY and SVGAGI. The CDR3 totals 16 residues. V lost 4 bases and J lost 3; bases outside the gene matches: 5. CDR3 protein: CASSSIGLAGTDTQYF. CDR3 nucleotides: TGTGCCAGCAGTTCCATCGGACTAGCGGGAACAGATACGCAGTATTTT.

The chain has TRBV5-4 and TRBJ2-3; D not certain. V shed 3 bases and J shed 0 bases, with 11 bases lying between them. CDR3 length equals 15 residues. CDR1 SGHNT and CDR2 YYREEE come from the germline V gene (reference sequence). CDR3 nucleotides: TGTGCCAGCAGCTCCGCAGGATTTAGCACAGATACGCAGTATTTT. This sequence encodes CASSSAGFSTDTQYF. Looking up the rest from reference TRBV5-4 and TRBJ2-3 gives the full variable domain: ETGVTQSPTHLIKTRGQQVTLRCSSQSGHNTVSWYQQALGQGPQFIFQYYREEENGRGNFPPRFSGLQFPNYSSELNVNALELDDSALYLCASSSAGFSTDTQYFGPGTRLTVL.

This sequence joins TRBV11-1 and TRBJ2-1; D gene uncertain. Germline CDR1 is SGHAT and CDR2 is FQDESV (reference sequence). V lost 3 bases to trimming and J lost 7 bases, with 4 bases between them. The CDR3 runs to 11 residues. For the CDR3, the DNA is TGTGCCAGCAGCTTTGAAAATGAGCAGTTCTTC. It translates to CASSFENEQFF.

The chain employs TRBV7-9 and TRBJ2-7, with 8 bases that match TRBD1. Germline trimming cut 4 bases from V and 3 bases from J; bases unmatched to any gene: 5. The CDR3 covers 14 residues. Germline CDR1 reads SEHNR; CDR2 reads FQNEAQ (reference sequence). DNA for the CDR3: TGTGCCAGCAGCTGGGAAGACAGGGGCTACGAGCAGTACTTC. Translated: CASSWEDRGYEQYF.

The chain combines TRBV24-1 with TRBJ1-4; 10 bases agree with TRBD1. Germline V lookup: CDR1 KGHDR, CDR2 SFDVKD. The junction had 14 bases not matched to a gene; V was cut back by 6 bases and J by 11 bases. The CDR3 totals 16 residues. For the CDR3, the DNA is TGTGCCACCAGTCTCCGGGTGGGACAGGGGAAGCGGAAACTGTTTTTT. Translating gives CATSLRVGQGKRKLFF.

The chain has TRBV11-1 and TRBJ2-7, with D perhaps matching TRBD1 or TRBD2 (6 bases each). The V and J ends lost 4 bases and 3 bases respectively, with 25 bases between them. Germline CDR1 reads SGHAT; CDR2 reads FQDESV (reference sequence). CDR3 length: 18 amino acids. The CDR3 here is CASSSQLGGTQINYEQYF. The DNA of the CDR3 is TGTGCCAGCAGCTCCCAATTAGGGGGGACCCAAATTAACTACGAGCAGTACTTC.

The rearrangement joins TRBV6-2 or TRBV6-3 to TRBJ2-1; 11 nucleotides match TRBD2. Trimming cost V 6 bases and J 7 bases; bases outside gene matches: 5. This CDR3 region has 14 residues. Germline CDR1 MNHEY, CDR2 SVGEGT. The CDR3 DNA reads as TGTGCCAGCAGCCCACTAGCGGGAGATAATGAGCAGTTCTTC. Its protein product is CASSPLAGDNEQFF.

This clonotype was detected a few times. The chain employs TRBV19 and TRBJ2-5; possibly TRBD2 for D (6 bases). Per germline, CDR1 LNHDA and CDR2 SQIVND (reference sequence). The CDR3 has 13 residues. Deletions cut 6 bases from V and 3 bases from J, with 11 bases between. CDR3 sequence reads: CASRGLDEETQYF. CDR3 bases: TGTGCCAGTAGGGGACTGGACGAAGAGACCCAGTACTTC.

This clonotype has just a few counts. The chain employs TRBV27 and TRBJ2-6; TRBD1 might be the D (5 bases). The germline V gene has CDR1 MNHEY and CDR2 SMNVEV (reference sequence). V dropped 6 bases and J dropped 3 bases, with 12 bases sitting between them. The CDR3 runs to 15 residues. The CDR3 DNA reads TGTGCCAGCAGAATTACAGGTCTTGGGGCCAACGTCCTGACTTTC. Amino acids: CASRITGLGANVLTF.

This clonotype was observed a handful of times. J is TRBJ2-4 and V is TRBV20-1; TRBD1 matches 10 bases. Germline V gene data show CDR1 as DFQATT and CDR2 as SNEGSKA (reference sequence). With 4 bases clipped from V and 1 base from J, the junction kept 7 bases outside the gene matches. This CDR3 is built from 16 residues. CDR3 sequence: CSATGTGVSAKNIQYF. CDR3 nucleotide sequence: TGCAGTGCTACCGGGACAGGGGTATCGGCCAAAAACATTCAGTACTTC.

The rearrangement uses TRBV6-2 or TRBV6-3 and TRBJ1-1, with 10 bases fitting TRBD1. Germline V gives CDR1 MNHEY, CDR2 SVGEGT. The V gene end was trimmed by 4 bases and the J gene end by 4 bases; junction bases not matched to a gene: 6. The CDR3 is made up of 15 amino acids. CDR3 nucleotides: TGTGCCAGCAGTTTAACCGGGACAGGGGTCACTGAAGCTTTCTTT. It encodes CASSLTGTGVTEAFF.

This clonotype has only a few counts. The V gene is TRBV6-1, the J gene TRBJ2-1; the D gene is possibly TRBD2 (6 bases). The CDR3 runs 13 residues. The V gene lost 10 bases and the J gene lost 8 bases, with 18 bases spanning the gap. From germline, CDR1 is MNHNS and CDR2 SASEGT. CDR3 nucleotides: TGTGCCACCCGCGCAGGAGGGGAGGATGAGCAGTTCTTC. Its translation: CATRAGGEDEQFF.

The chain uses TRBV6-1 and TRBJ2-1, with TRBD1 as a possible D gene (7 bases). V lost 7 bases and J 2 bases, leaving 15 bases between the germline ends. The CDR3 extends over 15 amino acids. Germline lookup yields CDR1 MNHNS and CDR2 SASEGT. CDR3 amino acids: CASKGGGVTYNEQFF. CDR3 nucleotide sequence: TGTGCCAGCAAAGGGGGCGGGGTGACCTACAATGAGCAGTTCTTC.

This clonotype was found many times. The chain recombines TRBV5-5 with TRBJ2-1; TRBD2 is a possible D gene (6 bases). V dropped 4 bases and J dropped 9 bases, with 11 bases sitting between them. CDR1 and CDR2 from the germline V gene are SGHKS and YYEKEE (reference sequence). CDR3 size: 12 residues. The CDR3, as DNA: TGTGCCAGCAGCCTGGCAGCGGGTGAGCAGTTCTTC. This gives the protein CASSLAAGEQFF.

V gene TRBV7-8 combines with J gene TRBJ1-6; the D is unclear. CDR1 SGHVS and CDR2 FQNEAQ come from the germline V gene. The germline V and J ends were trimmed by 5 bases and 9 bases, with 14 bases remaining between them. This CDR3 contains 14 residues. CDR3 in DNA: TGTGCCAGCAGCCCCGTGGGAGGGATTTCACCCCTCCACTTT. It yields the protein CASSPVGGISPLHF.

This clonotype was observed a few times. This chain links TRBV5-5 with TRBJ1-5; D gene ambiguous. V dropped 2 bases and J dropped 4 bases, with 13 bases sitting between them. In germline, CDR1 is SGHKS, CDR2 YYEKEE (reference sequence). The CDR3 covers 15 residues. CDR3: CASSLVAGVNQPQHF. In DNA, the CDR3 is TGTGCCAGCAGCTTAGTGGCTGGGGTGAATCAGCCCCAGCATTTT.

This clonotype was observed a few times. The V and J genes are TRBV27 and TRBJ2-3, with no clear D. The V gene lost 7 bases and the J gene lost 5 bases, with 13 bases spanning the gap. Germline CDR1 MNHEY, CDR2 SMNVEV (reference sequence). The CDR3 is 13 amino acids. CDR3 region: CASMGNPGDTQYF. In DNA form, the CDR3 reads TGTGCCAGCATGGGAAATCCCGGAGATACGCAGTATTTT.